Each of the 8 T cell receptor beta chains below was sequenced from the same sample in a study of T cell repertoires in cytomegalovirus infection. TCRdb used MiXCR to reprocess the reads, holding one entry per CDR3 protein. Found here are approximately 630,000 distinct CDR3 sequences, roughly 26% of them singletons; the top ten hold less than 10%. Specimen: CD8+ T cells from PBMCs. The receptors derive from a human donor in good health (CMV status not recorded). Some clones in this sample may be carry-over from other donors' samples.

In its sample, this clonotype was seen many times. One end of the junction is discordant with germline, which a read error may explain. The chain combines TRBV6-6 with TRBJ2-1; 7 bases are shared with TRBD1. The CDR3 contains 16 residues. The V gene's germline CDR1 is MNHNY and CDR2 SVGAGI (reference sequence). The DNA for the CDR3 is TGTGCCAGCAGTCACTCCCCCGGGACAGATTACAATGAGCAGTTCTTC. Translation: CASSHSPGTDYNEQFF.

The V and J genes are TRBV7-9 and TRBJ1-6, with D hard to call. The germline gives CDR1 SEHNR, CDR2 FQNEAQ (reference sequence). Trimming took 1 base from V and 8 from J, leaving 12 bases between them. The CDR3 is 15 amino acids. CDR3 amino acids: CASSLVFPADSPLHF. DNA of the CDR3: TGTGCCAGCAGCTTAGTTTTCCCGGCGGATTCACCCCTCCACTTT. Full variable domain (missing parts from reference TRBV7-9 and TRBJ1-6): DTGVSQNPRHKITKRGQNVTFRCDPISEHNRLYWYRQTLGQGPEFLTYFQNEAQLEKSRLLSDRFSAERPKGSFSTLEIQRTEQGDSAMYLCASSLVFPADSPLHFGNGTRLTVT.

This clonotype was counted a few times. V usage is TRBV12-3 or TRBV12-4 and J usage is TRBJ1-5; D remains unclear. V gave up 2 bases and J gave up 3 bases, with 8 bases separating them. The CDR3 spans 14 residues. The CDR3 DNA reads TGTGCCAGCAGTTTACCGGGCGTCAATCAGCCCCAGCATTTT. Translated: CASSLPGVNQPQHF.

This clonotype was picked up many times. The chain links TRBV28 to TRBJ1-5, with D possibly matching TRBD1 (5 bases). Germline V gene lookup returns CDR1 MDHEN and CDR2 SYDVKM. The CDR3 is made up of 13 amino acids. The CDR3, as DNA: TGTTCTCAGTCGGGGGGGTTCAATCAGCCCCAGCATTTT. It codes for CSQSGGFNQPQHF.

The chain employs TRBV7-6 and TRBJ1-6; no clear D gene. Per the germline V gene, CDR1 is SGHVS and CDR2 is FNYEAQ. The V end lost 2 bases, the J end lost 3 bases, and 17 bases lay between the germline ends. The length of the CDR3 is 18 residues. DNA for the CDR3: TGTGCCAGCAGCTTAAATGGTGCCGCGGACCTCTATAATTCACCCCTCCACTTT. Translating gives CASSLNGAADLYNSPLHF.

The rearrangement links TRBV20-1 to TRBJ2-1; TRBD2 matches 11 bases. CDR3 length: 17 amino acids. Trimming removed 0 bases from V and 3 bases from J; junction bases left unmatched: 7. Per the germline V gene, CDR1 is DFQATT and CDR2 is SNEGSKA (reference sequence). The CDR3 loop reads CSARDPTSGAVYNEQFF. The CDR3 DNA follows: TGCAGTGCTAGAGATCCGACTAGCGGGGCCGTCTACAATGAGCAGTTCTTC.

There are a few counts of this clonotype. The chain uses TRBV6-2 or TRBV6-3 and TRBJ2-1; possibly TRBD1 or TRBD2 for D (6 bases each). CDR1 and CDR2 (germline): MNHEY, SVGEGT. V was trimmed by 2 bases and J by 8 bases, leaving 13 bases between them. This CDR3 region has 14 residues. The CDR3 loop is CASSYSYRDYEQFF. The CDR3 bases are TGTGCCAGCAGTTACAGTTACAGGGACTATGAGCAGTTCTTC.

This clonotype was seen more than once but under ten times. V and J are TRBV6-6 and TRBJ2-1; tentatively, D is TRBD1 (6 bases). Germline V gene lookup returns CDR1 MNHNY and CDR2 SVGAGI (reference sequence). This CDR3 contains 13 residues. V lost 9 bases and J lost 0, with 9 bases in between. This CDR3 is CASTGISYNEQFF. The CDR3 region has the DNA TGTGCCAGTACAGGGATCTCCTACAATGAGCAGTTCTTC.